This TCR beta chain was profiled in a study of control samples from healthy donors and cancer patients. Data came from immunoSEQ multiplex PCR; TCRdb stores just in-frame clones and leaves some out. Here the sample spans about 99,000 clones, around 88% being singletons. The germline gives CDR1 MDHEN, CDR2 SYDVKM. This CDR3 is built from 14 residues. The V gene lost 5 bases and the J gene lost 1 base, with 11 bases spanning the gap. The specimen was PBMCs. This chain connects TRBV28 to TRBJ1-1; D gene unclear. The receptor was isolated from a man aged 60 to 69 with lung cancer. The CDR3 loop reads CASSTHSGNTEAFF. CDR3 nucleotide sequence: TGTGCCAGCAGTACCCACTCAGGGAACACTGAAGCTTTCTTT.